This T cell receptor beta chain was recovered during a study of CD8 T cells in ankylosing spondylitis. Study conclusions and caveats: CD8+ cells made up the disease-linked clones, which were relatively rare in peripheral blood.

In this sample, this clonotype turned up many times. Its antigen is unknown. A single record per CDR3 protein comes from TCRdb applying MiXCR to the 5' RACE reads. The table shows about 320,000 distinct CDR3 sequences, with approximately 10% occurring only once. V lost 11 bases and J 0 bases, leaving 8 bases between the germline ends. The CDR3 runs 12 residues. Germline CDR1 MNHNS, CDR2 SASEGT. V and J are TRBV6-1 and TRBJ1-3; D ambiguous. This clonotype was obtained from a female donor with ankylosing spondylitis or in good health (not recorded which). The sample was blood, either unsorted or a sorted T cell fraction (not recorded which). CDR3 nucleotide sequence: TGTGCCTTAAGGGACTCTGGAAACACCATATATTTT. This translates into CALRDSGNTIYF.